Listed below are T cell receptor beta chains from one sample, sequenced in a study of blood T cell repertoires in COVID-19. This table comes from immunoSEQ multiplex PCR, and its TCRdb copy is limited to in-frame clones, with some not included. The data show fewer than 450,000 clones, roughly 88% seen once. Sequencing was carried out using PBMCs or T cells enriched from blood (not recorded which). These receptors were collected from a man younger than 30 who had recovered from COVID-19. Both conserved end residues are part of each CDR3. Fields, in order: J gene, D gene, clone size, V gene, CDR3 protein, CDR3 DNA. D genes are given only for firm matches. A clone size is listed for some rows: how often the clone was seen (once, few, many), or a class if it is expanded.

>TRBJ1-2|TRBD1|.|TRBV2
CASQRQGASDGYTF
TGTGCCAGCCAGAGACAGGGGGCTTCGGATGGCTACACCTTC
>TRBJ1-2|.|many|TRBV2
CASSKQGSNYGYTF
TGTGCCAGCAGCAAACAGGGATCTAACTATGGCTACACCTTC
>TRBJ1-3|.|.|TRBV27
CASSFSVSGNTIYF
TGTGCCAGCAGTTTTTCAGTCTCTGGAAACACCATATATTTT
>TRBJ2-6|.|.|TRBV28
CASSFTVSGANVLTF
TGTGCCAGCAGTTTTACAGTCTCTGGGGCCAACGTCCTGACTTTC
>TRBJ2-1|TRBD2|.|TRBV4-1
CASRLSGEAYNEQFF
TGCGCCAGCAGGCTAAGCGGGGAGGCCTACAATGAGCAGTTCTTC
>TRBJ1-2|TRBD1|.|TRBV10-2
CASSAVRGSNYGYTF
TGCGCCAGCAGTGCTGTCAGGGGGTCTAACTATGGCTACACCTTC
>TRBJ1-2|.|.|TRBV5-1
CASSLAGGDYGYTF
TGCGCCAGCAGCTTGGCGGGAGGGGACTATGGCTACACCTTC
>TRBJ1-1|.|.|TRBV6-5
CATRGGTEAFF
TGTGCCACCCGGGGGGGGACTGAAGCTTTCTTT
>TRBJ1-2|.|.|TRBV6-1
CASSEPKGGTNYGYTF
TGTGCCAGCAGTGAACCGAAAGGAGGAACTAACTATGGCTACACCTTC
>TRBJ2-5|TRBD2|.|TRBV27
CASSSLRGLAGAETQYF
TGTGCCAGCAGTTCTCTTCGGGGACTAGCGGGAGCGGAGACCCAGTACTTC
>TRBJ2-7|.|.|TRBV29-1
CSVLDWMAYEQYF
TGCAGCGTCCTCGACTGGATGGCCTACGAGCAGTACTTC
>TRBJ2-5|TRBD1|.|TRBV4-1
CASSPRGTGETQYF
TGCGCCAGCAGCCCGCGGGGGACAGGGGAGACCCAGTACTTC
>TRBJ1-5|.|.|TRBV19
CASRERGSQPQHF
TGTGCCAGCCGAGAACGGGGAAGTCAGCCCCAGCATTTT
>TRBJ1-2|TRBD1|once|TRBV27
CASSSGQGTGYTF
TGTGCCAGCAGTTCGGGACAGGGAACTGGCTACACCTTC
>TRBJ2-7|TRBD1|.|TRBV19
CASSPNPGQAYPYEQYF
TGTGCCAGTTCGCCTAATCCGGGACAGGCTTATCCCTACGAGCAGTACTTC
>TRBJ2-7|TRBD1|.|TRBV4-1
CASSQGRGPYEQYF
TGCGCCAGCAGCCAAGGCAGGGGGCCCTACGAGCAGTACTTC
>TRBJ2-7|.|.|TRBV7-9
CASSRGGEQYF
TGTGCCAGCAGCCGAGGTGGGGAGCAGTACTTC
>TRBJ1-2|TRBD1|.|TRBV2
CASRGQGQNYGYTF
TGTGCCAGCAGAGGACAGGGGCAGAACTATGGCTACACCTTC
>TRBJ1-2|.|.|TRBV24-1
CATSDSRGNYGYTF
TGTGCCACCAGTGATTCTAGGGGTAACTATGGCTACACCTTC
>TRBJ1-1|.|.|TRBV6-1
CASSEIVNTEAFF
TGTGCCAGCAGTGAAATCGTGAACACTGAAGCTTTCTTT
>TRBJ1-3|TRBD1|.|TRBV10-2
CASRDRGPGNTIYF
TGCGCCAGCAGAGACAGGGGCCCTGGAAACACCATATATTTT
>TRBJ1-5|.|.|TRBV5-6
CASSLQGGPQHF
TGTGCCAGCAGCTTGCAGGGAGGGCCCCAGCATTTT
>TRBJ1-2|TRBD1|few|TRBV4-1
CASNPTGLSANYGYTF
TGCGCCAGCAACCCGACAGGGCTGAGCGCTAACTATGGCTACACCTTC
>TRBJ2-1|.|.|TRBV6-5
CASRSGYYNEQFF
TGTGCCAGCAGGAGCGGGTACTACAATGAGCAGTTCTTC
>TRBJ1-5|.|.|TRBV5-1
CASSLGPTGVGNQPQHF
TGCGCCAGCAGCTTGGGTCCCACAGGCGTTGGCAATCAGCCCCAGCATTTT
>TRBJ1-5|TRBD1|.|TRBV7-8
CASSLEYSDRGNQPQHF
TGTGCCAGCAGCTTAGAGTACTCGGACAGGGGGAATCAGCCCCAGCATTTT
>TRBJ1-5|.|.|TRBV7-9
CASSPPGGSLSNQPQHF
TGTGCCAGCAGCCCCCCCGGGGGGTCTTTGAGCAATCAGCCCCAGCATTTT
>TRBJ1-4|.|.|TRBV7-2
CASSLISGVANEKLFF
TGTGCCAGCAGCTTAATCAGCGGGGTTGCTAATGAAAAACTGTTTTTT
>TRBJ1-2|.|.|TRBV27
CASSSPGYGYTF
TGTGCCAGCAGTTCCCCAGGGTATGGCTACACCTTC
>TRBJ1-3|.|.|TRBV9
CASSVGGGLAGNTIYF
TGTGCCAGCAGCGTAGGTGGAGGGTTGGCTGGAAACACCATATATTTT
>TRBJ1-1|TRBD1|.|TRBV10-3
CAISSGQTTEAFF
TGTGCCATCAGTTCGGGACAGACTACTGAAGCTTTCTTT
>TRBJ2-1|TRBD2|.|TRBV5-1
CASSSSGSSYNEQFF
TGCGCCAGCAGCTCAAGCGGGAGCTCCTACAATGAGCAGTTCTTC
>TRBJ1-3|.|.|TRBV18
CASSPPAGYGNTIYF
TGTGCCAGCTCACCACCGGCAGGGTACGGAAACACCATATATTTT
>TRBJ1-1|.|.|TRBV23-1
CASSQFFRRTLCEAFF
TGCGCCAGCAGTCAATTTTTTCGACGGACACTATGTGAAGCTTTCTTT
>TRBJ1-2|.|.|TRBV28
CASSPTVANYGYTF
TGTGCCAGCAGTCCGACAGTAGCTAACTATGGCTACACCTTC
>TRBJ1-4|TRBD1|.|TRBV4-1
CASSQTPGQVLVEREKLFF
TGCGCCAGCAGCCAAACACCGGGACAGGTATTGGTCGAGCGTGAAAAACTGTTTTTT
>TRBJ2-3|.|once|TRBV11-3
CASSLRGSDTQYF
TGTGCCAGCAGCCTGCGGGGCTCAGATACGCAGTATTTT
>TRBJ2-2|.|.|TRBV11-2
CASSSGRDWNTGELFF
TGTGCCAGCAGCTCTGGCCGGGACTGGAACACCGGGGAGCTGTTTTTT
>TRBJ2-1|.|.|TRBV5-8
CASSLVSAAQFF
TGTGCCAGCAGCTTGGTCAGCGCCGCCCAGTTCTTC
>TRBJ2-1|TRBD2|.|TRBV7-8
CASSLREAYNEQFF
TGTGCCAGCAGCTTACGGGAGGCATACAATGAGCAGTTCTTC
>TRBJ2-1|TRBD2|.|TRBV3-1/TRBV3-2
CASSHLAGGVRNEQFF
TGTGCCAGCAGCCACCTAGCGGGGGGAGTCAGAAATGAGCAGTTCTTC